The 32 T cell receptor beta chains below come from one sample, sequenced in a study of CD4 and CD8 cells across lung adenocarcinoma regions. TCRdb reprocessed the PCR reads with MiXCR, giving one entry per CDR3 protein. The repertoire holds roughly 13,000 distinct CDR3 sequences, approximately 44% seen once, with 17% in the top ten. The sample was CD4+ T cells from the center of a lung tumor. The source of these receptors is a male donor with lung adenocarcinoma. The CD4 and CD8 labels of this study may be unreliable.

A remark on this clonotype: The junction shows a germline mismatch at one end, possibly a read error. The chain recombines TRBV27 with TRBJ2-6; a weak D match, TRBD1 (5 bases). This CDR3 has 18 amino acids. Germline assignment: CDR1 MNHEY and CDR2 SMNVEV (reference sequence). The CDR3 DNA reads TGTGCCAGCAGTTTCAGGGCAGGCTCTTTCTCTTGCGCCTACGTCCTGACCTTC. Protein: CASSFRAGSFSCAYVLTF.

This clonotype has a count of ten or more. This rearrangement joins TRBV10-3 to TRBJ1-1, with D unclear. The V and J ends lost 0 bases and 5 bases respectively, with 7 bases between them. Germline lookup yields CDR1 ENHRY and CDR2 SYGVKD. This CDR3 spans 13 amino acids. This CDR3 reads CAISESSRTEAFF. CDR3 bases: TGTGCCATCAGTGAGTCGAGCAGAACTGAAGCTTTCTTT.

The chain is built from TRBV4-2 and TRBJ2-1; tentatively, D is TRBD2 (7 bases). Germline CDR1 is LGHNA and CDR2 is YNFKEQ. The CDR3 extends over 17 amino acids. Trimming took off 4 bases at V and 0 bases at J, with 16 bases between the two ends. CDR3: CASSRIQGGGSYNEQFF. In nucleotides, the CDR3 is TGTGCCAGCAGCCGGATACAAGGGGGGGGCTCCTACAATGAGCAGTTCTTC.

This chain links TRBV6-1 with TRBJ2-5; 7 bases map to TRBD2. CDR3 length equals 15 residues. Germline V gene lookup returns CDR1 MNHNS and CDR2 SASEGT. CDR3 sequence (DNA): TGTGGCGCGGGGTACGGGGGGTCGGCCGAGGATACCCAGTACTTC. Amino acid sequence: CGAGYGGSAEDTQYF.

The chain employs TRBV6-1 and TRBJ1-1; D ambiguous. With 4 bases removed from V and 2 bases from J, the gap between germline ends came to 8 bases. The CDR3 spans 13 residues. CDR1 is MNHNS, CDR2 SASEGT, per germline. The CDR3 DNA follows: TGTGCCAGCAGTGCCGGAATTAACACTGAAGCTTTCTTT. Amino acids: CASSAGINTEAFF.

This clonotype showed up many times. Because it lacks the conserved phenylalanine or tryptophan at the end, this CDR3 is likely a read error. It is unclear where the CDR3 begins or ends on the DNA, so no DNA is shown, and the CDR3 is as TCRdb lists it. J is TRBJ2-1 and V is TRBV27; the table's D call TRBD1 went unverified against the DNA. Germline CDR1 and CDR2: MNHEY and SMNVEV (reference sequence). The CDR3 is 9 amino acids in total, end residues counted. The CDR3: CTSRSRGYS.

The chain couples TRBV5-1 to TRBJ2-4; 8 positions agree with TRBD1. V dropped 5 bases and J dropped 6; count of bases not matched to a gene: 16. The CDR3 covers 17 residues. Germline CDR1 reads SGHRS; CDR2 reads YFSETQ. The CDR3 loop is CASREKSQGALGNIQYF. Written as DNA, the CDR3 is TGCGCCAGCAGGGAGAAGAGTCAGGGGGCTCTTGGAAACATTCAGTACTTC.

This clonotype has at least ten counts. One junction end does not reproduce the germline sequence, and a read error may be involved. This sequence joins TRBV7-7 and TRBJ2-1; 12 nucleotides match TRBD1. The end of the DNA is better explained by TRBJ2-5, so the J call may be wrong. The CDR3 has 15 amino acids. CDR1 SSHAT and CDR2 FNYEAQ come from the germline V gene (reference sequence). Here the CDR3 reads CASSQGQGAGETQYF. Here the CDR3 DNA reads TGTGCTAGCAGCCAGGGACAGGGGGCTGGAGAGACCCAGTACTTC.

This clonotype counts as medium-sized. The chain couples TRBV6-5 to TRBJ2-1, with D perhaps matching TRBD1 or TRBD2 (7 bases each). The DNA end is a closer match to TRBJ2-5, so the J assignment may be wrong. The CDR3 is made up of 13 amino acids. Germline CDR1 and CDR2: MNHEY and SVGAGI. The CDR3 here is CASKSGRGGTQYF. The CDR3, as DNA: TGTGCCAGCAAGTCCGGCAGGGGGGGGACCCAGTACTTC.

This chain links TRBV7-8 with TRBJ1-1; D not resolved. The CDR3 runs 14 residues. The germline V gene encodes CDR1 SGHVS and CDR2 FQNEAQ. V lost 1 base, J lost 1 base, and 7 bases lay in between. CDR3: CASSLGEWNTEAFF. CDR3 DNA: TGTGCCAGCAGCTTAGGGGAATGGAACACTGAAGCTTTCTTT.

The table lists this clonotype with many counts. CDR3 sequence: CASSDGDSPLHF. The CDR3 DNA follows: TGCGCCAGCAGTGATGGGGATTCACCCCTCCACTTT. This chain uses TRBV10-2 with TRBJ1-6; no clear D. The CDR3 is made up of 12 amino acids. The ends were cut back, 3 bases at V and 8 bases at J, with 5 bases in the middle. Germline V CDR1 and CDR2: WSHSY, SAAADI.

This clonotype has a count of ten or more. The rearrangement links TRBV6-2 or TRBV6-3 to TRBJ1-1; 8 positions match TRBD1. The CDR3 has 15 residues. Germline V gene sequence: CDR1 MNHEY, CDR2 SVGEGT. Trimming removed 2 bases from V and 2 bases from J; junction bases left unmatched: 4. The CDR3 DNA reads as TGTGCCAGCAGTTACCCGACAGGGGTTAACACTGAAGCTTTCTTT. Its translation: CASSYPTGVNTEAFF.

For the CDR3, the DNA is TGTGCCAGCCGAGAGAACACTGAAGCTTTCTTT. Translating gives CASRENTEAFF. The chain is built from TRBV6-1 and TRBJ1-1; D gene uncertain. V lost 8 bases to trimming and J lost 1 base, with 5 bases between them. The germline CDR1 and CDR2 sequences are MNHNS and SASEGT. The CDR3 extends over 11 amino acids.

The chain employs TRBV6-1 and TRBJ2-1; either TRBD1 or TRBD2 may fit D (6 bases each). The J call may be faulty, since TRBJ2-5 better matches the DNA end. The length of the CDR3 is 14 residues. CDR1 is MNHNS, CDR2 SASEGT, per germline. CDR3 bases: TGTGCGGGGAAAGGGGGGCCTGGGCGAGATACCCAGTACTTC. This gives the protein CAGKGGPGRDTQYF.

In the case of this clonotype: The junction differs from germline at one of its ends, possibly a read error. V gene TRBV6-1 combines with J gene TRBJ2-4; TRBD2 might be the D (6 bases). The length of the CDR3 is 15 residues. CDR1 and CDR2 from the germline V gene are MNHNS and SASEGT. Here the CDR3 reads CASTTLGTGTDMQYF. The CDR3 nucleotides read TGTGCCAGCACCACCCTCGGGACTGGCACAGATATGCAGTACTTT.

In regard to this clonotype: Here the CDR3 omits its conserved ending phenylalanine or tryptophan, so a read error is the likely source. The rearrangement uses TRBV27 and TRBJ2-1, with D perhaps matching TRBD2 (6 bases). In germline, CDR1 is MNHEY, CDR2 SMNVEV (reference sequence). Trimming pared 6 bases from V and 0 bases from J, leaving 18 bases between. The CDR3 covers 17 residues. The CDR3 DNA reads as TGTGCCAGCAGCCAGGCCCGCGGGAAGAGCTCCTACAATGAGCAGTTCTCC. Translating gives CASSQARGKSSYNEQFS.

This clonotype was counted at least ten times. The chain employs TRBV6-1 and TRBJ2-1, with TRBD2 matching 8 bases. CDR3 length: 14 amino acids. With V trimmed by 10 bases and J by 4 bases, 9 bases remained unmatched. The germline CDR1 and CDR2 sequences are MNHNS and SASEGT. CDR3 region: CATQSGRSYNEQFF. DNA for the CDR3: TGTGCCACCCAAAGCGGGAGATCGTACAATGAGCAGTTCTTC.

There are many counts of this clonotype. V usage is TRBV10-3 and J usage is TRBJ1-2, with TRBD1 matching over 7 bases. The CDR3 is 16 residues long. Germline CDR1 is ENHRY and CDR2 is SYGVKD. The V and J ends lost 0 bases and 5 bases, in that order; junction bases with no gene match: 9. The CDR3 DNA reads TGTGCCATCAGTGAGTCTCTGGACAGGCGACGTTATGGCTACACCTTC. Amino acids: CAISESLDRRRYGYTF.

The chain is built from TRBV27 and TRBJ2-3, with D perhaps being TRBD1 or TRBD2 (7 bases each). The end of the DNA fits TRBJ2-7 better, so the J call may be wrong. The CDR3 sequence is 17 residues long. Germline CDR1 is MNHEY and CDR2 is SMNVEV (reference sequence). The CDR3, as DNA: TGTGCCAGCAGTCCGGGGCGACTAGCCCGTGGGACAGATACGCAGTACTTC. Protein: CASSPGRLARGTDTQYF.

This clonotype has more than one count but fewer than ten. The chain has TRBV6-1 and TRBJ1-5; D ambiguous. Germline V CDR1 and CDR2: MNHNS, SASEGT. Trimming removed 4 bases from V and 7 bases from J, with 14 bases in between. The CDR3 loop spans 14 amino acids. The CDR3 region has the DNA TGTGCCAGCAGTGCGTCTGGGGTCCGCCAGCCCCAGCATTTT. Translation gives CASSASGVRQPQHF.

The chain carries TRBV6-1 and TRBJ2-1; D is possibly TRBD2 (6 bases). Germline V gene sequence: CDR1 MNHNS, CDR2 SASEGT. The CDR3 spans 14 residues. Trimming took off 4 bases at V and 8 bases at J, with 15 bases between the two ends. CDR3: CASSGFSSVDEQFF. CDR3 in DNA: TGTGCCAGCAGTGGCTTTTCTAGCGTCGATGAGCAGTTCTTC.

This clonotype was recorded at least ten times. The chain joins TRBV6-1 to TRBJ1-1, with D tentatively TRBD1 (5 bases). Trimming left V 6 bases short and J 4 bases short, with 15 bases between. The length of the CDR3 is 14 residues. The germline gives CDR1 MNHNS, CDR2 SASEGT. The CDR3 DNA reads TGTGCCAGCAGCCATCCGAGGAGGGGCACTGAAGCTTTCTTT. This translates into CASSHPRRGTEAFF.

The chain couples TRBV6-1 to TRBJ2-1; 8 bases are shared with TRBD2. Trimming took 8 bases from V and 6 from J; bases not matched to a gene: 18. Per the germline V gene, CDR1 is MNHNS and CDR2 is SASEGT. This CDR3 comprises 17 residues. CDR3 sequence reads: CASWGPSPAGGGNEQFF. The CDR3 DNA reads as TGTGCCAGCTGGGGCCCCAGCCCCGCGGGGGGCGGCAATGAGCAGTTCTTC.

By share, this clonotype ranks as hyperexpanded. V and J are TRBV6-1 and TRBJ2-1; D unresolved. Germline CDR1 reads MNHNS; CDR2 reads SASEGT. The ends were cut back, 1 base at V and 8 bases at J, with 9 bases in the middle. The length of the CDR3 is 13 residues. CDR3 bases: TGTGCCAGCAGTGAAGGGACCAGCGATGAGCAGTTCTTC. Residues: CASSEGTSDEQFF.

This clonotype has just a few counts. The gene calls are TRBV14 and TRBJ2-4; weak D call: TRBD2 (6 bases). This CDR3 spans 17 amino acids. Germline-derived CDR1 and CDR2 are SGHDN and FVKESK. The germline V and J ends were trimmed by 3 bases and 13 bases, with 28 bases remaining between them. The CDR3 loop is CASSHSDGAGSYNEQYF. The CDR3 DNA reads TGTGCCAGCAGCCATTCCGACGGGGCGGGGTCCTACAATGAGCAGTACTTC.

The rearrangement joins TRBV7-6 to TRBJ2-4, with 9 nucleotides matching TRBD1. The V gene's germline CDR1 is SGHVS and CDR2 FNYEAQ. V lost 5 bases, J lost 9 bases, and 11 bases stayed unmatched. The CDR3 is made up of 15 amino acids. In DNA form, the CDR3 reads TGTGCCAGCAGCCCTCTACAGGGGGCAGGCAGCATTCAGTACTTC. It is translated as CASSPLQGAGSIQYF. The full variable domain, in which reference TRBV7-6 and TRBJ2-4 provide the parts outside the CDR3, is GAGVSQSPRYKVTKRGQDVALRCDPISGHVSLYWYRQALGQGPEFLTYFNYEAQQDKSGLPNDRFSAERPEGSISTLTIQRTEQRDSAMYRCASSPLQGAGSIQYFGAGTRLSVL.

Remarks on this clonotype: One end of the junction varies from germline; a read error may be responsible. V is TRBV9 and J is TRBJ2-3, with 9 positions matching TRBD2. The CDR3 runs 15 residues. CDR1 is SGDLS and CDR2 is YYNGEE in the germline V gene. CDR3 residues: CASSVTLAGRDTQYF. CDR3 nucleotide sequence: TGTGCCAGCAGCGTGACTCTAGCGGGAAGAGATACGCAGTATTTC.

In this sample, this clonotype turned up many times. The chain is built from TRBV27 and TRBJ1-2, with 12 nucleotides matching TRBD1. Germline V lookup: CDR1 MNHEY, CDR2 SMNVEV (reference sequence). This CDR3 region has 15 residues. V was pared by 5 bases and J by 8 bases, with 9 bases of the junction left unmatched. CDR3 sequence (DNA): TGTGCCAGCAGTCCGGGGACAGGGGGCGCTGGGGGCTACACCTTC. Translated: CASSPGTGGAGGYTF.

This chain connects TRBV7-2 to TRBJ2-1; possible D gene TRBD1, 5 bases. The J call may not be correct, given that the DNA end is closer to TRBJ2-7. CDR3 length: 15 residues. Germline assignment: CDR1 SGHTA and CDR2 FQGNSA. The CDR3, as DNA: TGTGCCAGCAGCTTAGGGGCAGGGATGTTGTACGAGCAGTACTTC. Protein product: CASSLGAGMLYEQYF.

Within the sample, this clonotype is medium-sized. The chain combines TRBV27 with TRBJ2-5; 13 nucleotides line up with TRBD2. The CDR3 covers 17 residues. Germline V CDR1 and CDR2: MNHEY, SMNVEV (reference sequence). Trimming cost V 5 bases and J 1 base; bases outside gene matches: 7. CDR3 loop: CASSPWTSGRLQETQYF. The CDR3 region has the DNA TGTGCCAGCAGTCCCTGGACTAGCGGGAGACTCCAAGAGACCCAGTACTTC.

This clonotype came up a few times. The DNA for the CDR3 is TGTGCCAGCAGTTACAGGGCCCCTGGAGACACTGAAGCTTTCTTT. Its translation: CASSYRAPGDTEAFF. This sequence joins TRBV6-5 and TRBJ1-1, with D uncertain. The V end was cut by 2 bases, the J end by 3 bases, with 13 bases between. The V gene's germline CDR1 is MNHEY and CDR2 SVGAGI. CDR3 size: 15 residues.

The chain joins TRBV10-3 to TRBJ2-3; no clear D. V shed 10 bases and J shed 3 bases, with 14 bases lying between them. CDR1 is ENHRY and CDR2 is SYGVKD in the germline V gene. This CDR3 spans 13 amino acids. The CDR3 nucleotides are TGTGCCACCGAGCGTGACCCGACAGATACGCAGTATTTT. Its translation: CATERDPTDTQYF.